This entry features one TCR beta chain sequence. The antigen it binds to is not known. The record has no base qualities; no much larger clone is one base away. To prepare the library, the immunoSEQ multiplex PCR assay was applied. For the multiplex PCR, a mixture combining 60 forward primers for TCR Vbeta segments and 13 reverse primers for TCR Jbeta segments was used. A multiplex PCR assay on genomic DNA amplified the CDR3 region of rearranged TCR beta genes. Amplified TCR beta libraries were sequenced as 87-base-pair reads on the Illumina HiSeq System. From the authors' description of their analysis: In a later analysis, tens of millions of unique TCR beta chains were counted across the 666 repertoires, and approximately 11 million of these chains were shared by at least two donors. Raw reads were error-corrected and collapsed into unique sequences with a nearest-neighbor algorithm that merged closely related sequences to remove PCR and sequencing errors. V, D and J gene segments were assigned by aligning CDR3 sequences to IMGT reference sequences. For a sequence to be retained, at least a six-nucleotide match to both a V gene segment and a J gene segment was required. A rearrangement was called productive if the CDR3 had no stop codons and remained in frame with V and J, and every other rearrangement was called non-productive. CDR3 was defined according to IMGT convention as the region running from the second conserved V-encoded cysteine to the conserved J-encoded phenylalanine. In an earlier analysis of roughly 580 of the donors, sequences lacking an unambiguous match to a single V gene segment were excluded. An earlier analysis of 450 to 650 of the donors called V segments functional above 56.7% productive rearrangements and segregating when the between-donor standard deviation exceeded 5%. To diagnose cytomegalovirus status from the catalog of TCR beta chain sequences, a statistical classification framework was built. In a later analysis, V and J genes were assigned by comparing TCR nucleotide sequences against IMGT/GENE-DB human TR gene sequences. In a later analysis, CDR3 sequences and most-parsimonious VDJ recombination scenarios were assigned using the TCRdist pipeline. In a later analysis, each TCR beta chain was defined by its CDR3 amino acid sequence together with its V-gene family, and reads without a unique V-gene family were excluded. To address suspected cross-contamination and a sequencing artifact, a later analysis removed roughly 640 highly shared, low-generation-probability nucleotide sequences. For each public chain, a later analysis derived a clonal expansion index from normalized ranks of inferred template counts within each repertoire. A later analysis computed generation probabilities with a VDJ recombination model fitted to out-of-frame rearrangements, and checked the results against IGoR. In a later analysis, TCR-TCR, TCR-HLA and TCR-CMV co-occurrence was scored with hypergeometric tests, and a repertoire-size bias correction was applied to TCR pairs. In a later analysis, false discovery rates were estimated by permuting HLA or CMV assignments 20 times. In a later analysis, co-occurring TCRs were grouped using DBSCAN, with TCRdist sequence similarity added in when clustering inside HLA-allele-positive subsets. Repertoires with fewer than 30,000 or more than 120,000 public chains were left out of co-occurrence clustering, as were about 5 repertoires with anomalous nucleotide sharing. The table was pulled from immuneACCESS by TCRdb, which kept in-frame rearrangements only. Such tables lose some clones; where checked, under half of the loss comes from unresolved V genes, and the rest has no known cause. The D gene and trimming were derived from the DNA, and the V and J assignments and clone size from that table. The sample profile shows about 140,000 clones; about 84% of them were found once. The top ten clones comprise around 2.5% of the sample.

The sample belongs to a study of cytomegalovirus exposure and HLA in healthy donors (dated by TCRdb to about 2017). About the full investigation: In an earlier analysis of 450 to 750 of the donors, 276 Gb of sequence data and 120 million or so unique TCR beta sequences from 150 million to 200 million T cells were reported. An early release that covered roughly 600 HLA-typed donors contained approximately 290 gigabases of sequencing data and tens of millions of unique TCR sequences. Of the 350 to 400 genotyped donors, approximately 80% fell in the genetic ancestry cluster associated with self-reported Caucasian donors. The study was designed to test whether signatures of past pathogen exposure could be identified by cataloging public T cell receptors. The T cell repertoires of 670 or so subjects were profiled by immunosequencing and related to cytomegalovirus serostatus. Along with the roughly 670-subject first cohort, a separate validation cohort of over 90 different subjects was used. To predict cytomegalovirus infection status, the study brought together high-throughput TCR immunosequencing, statistical association of individual TCRs with disease status, and machine learning. To study patterns of TCR occurrence, a later analysis re-analyzed previously published TCR beta repertoires from around 670 donors and added high-resolution HLA genotyping. The later analysis used no new phenotypic data to find candidate immune exposures, relying instead on TCR beta sequences and their occurrence across donors. An earlier analysis of approximately 500 of the donors applied high-throughput TCR beta sequencing to assess whether each TCR beta V gene segment acted as functional or pseudogenic. Alongside the repertoire data, information on donor age, sex, ethnicity and CMV serostatus was compiled. A later genetic analysis took genome-wide SNP genotypes for about 55% of the 666 donors and used that subset as a discovery cohort. All discovery cohort repertoires had been generated on a single sequencing platform. Both class I and class II loci were covered by HLA typing, at four-digit resolution. Typing coverage differed by locus: A, B, C, DRB1 and DQB1 were typed in roughly 629-630 donors, DQA1 in 500 to 550, DPA1 in nearly 610, and DPB1 in just under 490. Because of strong linkage in the cohort, a handful of DR-DQ haplotypes were treated as single units for association and clustering. Among roughly 400 genotyped donors of the cohort, an average of around 250,000 unique TCR beta nucleotide sequences was sequenced per donor, of which about 19% were non-productive. Overall study results and their limits: Presence/absence analyses assumed roughly uniform sequencing depth across donors, an assumption that may not hold. A further reported finding was that TCR beta sequences accurately predicted the HLA-A and HLA-B alleles for most subjects in the first cohort. In a later analysis, the rate of TCR association differed among HLA loci, with DRB1 alleles having the most associated TCRs and HLA-C alleles having the fewest. A cluster of highly shared sequence variants was judged likely to represent a technical artifact of the sequencing pipeline. In vitro tests confirmed that a few of the cytomegalovirus-associated TCR beta chains recognize cytomegalovirus antigens. In a later analysis, HLA-associated TCR beta chains showed more clonal expansion and lower generation probabilities than non-associated chains that were equally common. Correlated functional status among segregating V segments might be attributable to linkage disequilibrium, but an unknown experimental factor could not be ruled out. According to a later genetic analysis, donors in an Asian-associated ancestry cluster had fewer N-insertions in productive TCRs than the approximately 670-donor mean. The authors suggested that the approach could potentially be extended to other disease states and immunological phenotypes. Broadly in line with IMGT annotations, most TCR beta V segments showed up in productive rearrangements about 87% or about 30% of the time in an earlier analysis of a few hundred of the donors. A total of roughly 160 TCR beta chains were listed by the study as associated with cytomegalovirus. Assigning TCR associations to individual alleles was difficult when HLA alleles, especially DR and DQ, strongly co-occurred. Several of the top co-occurrence clusters appeared to be linked to parvovirus B19, influenza, CMV and Epstein-Barr virus, according to a later analysis. In a later analysis, 16,951 TCR beta sequences were associated with specific HLA alleles at a false discovery rate of 0.05. Because HLA typing was unavailable for some donors at each locus, only the typed subset was used in association tests. Most TCR sequences were seen in very few donors, while some public TCRs were found in many individuals. In this cohort, only TCR beta chains were sequenced, and detectable features were limited by the absence of alpha or paired-chain data. In a later genetic analysis, a missense DCLRE1C variant was associated with V-gene and J-gene trimming of TCR beta chains, and the association was replicated in an independent cohort. Cytomegalovirus status was reported to be diagnosed by the classifier with high specificity and sensitivity in both the original and validation cohorts. Because counts were too low, about 18 rarely observed V segments, including chromosome 9 orphons, were excluded from the earlier analysis of about 500 of the donors. The only immune exposure information available for the cohort was CMV serostatus. Some IMGT-functional V segments, including TRBV6-2 and TRBV6-3, could not be told apart with the 87-base-pair reads, so those segments were excluded. In a later analysis, most CMV-associated TCR beta chains were found to appear HLA-restricted, with HLA associations seemingly driven largely by CMV exposure.

The germline V gene (reference sequence) gives CDR1 as MNHEY and CDR2 as SMNVEV. V is clipped by 8 bases and J by 0 bases, and the sequence between their germline boundaries is 10 bases long. The CDR3 holds 13 amino acids from the cysteine to the phenylalanine. The kept DNA is CDR3 alone, 39 bases in frame from the first base. The cohort was made up of several hundred healthy bone marrow donors. All cohort members were sampled while nominally healthy, although unrecorded immune exposures were likely present. The donor was CMV seropositive and was included in the group of around 300 seropositive cohort members. A peripheral blood sample was provided by each donor, and peripheral blood mononuclear cells were used for TCR beta sequencing. Genomic DNA extraction from the blood cell samples was performed with the Qiagen DNeasy Blood Extraction Kit.

The receptor was derived from a woman aged 18-29 years in good health and CMV-seropositive. The chain is encoded by TRBV27 joined to TRBJ1-1; no D gene call is confident. The sequencing input was PBMCs. The CDR3 in this case is CASGRQLNTEAFF. In nucleotides, the sequence is TGTGCCAGCGGAAGACAATTGAACACTGAAGCTTTCTTT.